The next 8 T cell receptor beta chains were all read from a single sample in a study of T cells after yellow fever vaccination. TCRdb fed the 5' RACE reads into MiXCR, producing one record per CDR3 protein. The table records under 250,000 distinct CDR3 sequences, approximately 3.2% of them present only once. Sample: CD4+ T cells sorted from PBMCs, taken 10 days after the yellow fever booster vaccination. The receptors were sampled from a man aged 18 to 30 who received the YFV17D yellow fever vaccine.

This clonotype was seen many times. This chain uses TRBV6-1 with TRBJ2-2; D gene ambiguous. The CDR3 has 14 amino acids. Looked up from germline, CDR1 is MNHNS and CDR2 is SASEGT. V lost 4 bases and J lost 6, with 12 bases in between. CDR3 coding DNA: TGTGCCAGCAGTGTAGGGAACTGGGCCGGGGAGCTGTTTTTT. Translated: CASSVGNWAGELFF.

This clonotype showed up many times. The rearrangement links TRBV12-3 or TRBV12-4 to TRBJ2-2; tentative D call: TRBD1 (6 bases). The V gene lost 6 bases and the J gene lost 5 bases, with 16 bases spanning the gap. The CDR3 runs 15 residues. CDR3 DNA: TGTGCCAGCAGCGCTCAGGGGCAGGGAACCGGGGAGCTGTTTTTT. Translated: CASSAQGQGTGELFF.

This clonotype was seen many times. The V and J genes are TRBV29-1 and TRBJ2-2; D remains unclear. From germline, CDR1 is SQVTM and CDR2 ANQGSEA. CDR3 size: 13 residues. V lost 7 bases to trimming and J lost 0 bases, with 9 bases between them. The CDR3 region has the DNA TGCAGCGGGGTTTATCCGAACACCGGGGAGCTGTTTTTT. The encoded protein is CSGVYPNTGELFF.

The chain joins TRBV2 to TRBJ2-5; TRBD2 matches 8 bases. The junction had 9 bases not matched to a gene; V was cut back by 8 bases and J by 7 bases. The germline gives CDR1 SNHLY, CDR2 FYNNEI. The CDR3 spans 13 residues. The CDR3 coding sequence is TGTGCCAGCCAGCGGGAGACCGGCGGGACCCAGTACTTC. Translation: CASQRETGGTQYF.

This clonotype was seen a few times. DNA of the CDR3: TGCGCCAGCAGCTTGGAAGTGCACAGGGGGCTGAATGCGCAGTATTTT. Protein product: CASSLEVHRGLNAQYF. V and J are TRBV5-1 and TRBJ2-3, with TRBD1 identical over 9 bases. Unmatched junction bases numbered 12, after V lost 0 bases and J lost 10 bases. Per germline, CDR1 SGHRS and CDR2 YFSETQ. This CDR3 comprises 16 residues.

This clonotype was picked up a small number of times. V is TRBV6-5 and J is TRBJ2-1, with D possibly TRBD2 on 5 matching bases. The germline V gene encodes CDR1 MNHEY and CDR2 SVGAGI. V was cut by 2 bases and J by 7 bases, with 15 bases left in between. The CDR3 length is 15 residues. CDR3 protein: CASSYGPGSLNEQFF. The CDR3 DNA follows: TGTGCCAGCAGTTACGGCCCGGGGTCGTTGAATGAGCAGTTCTTC.

This clonotype came up many times. V gene TRBV29-1 combines with J gene TRBJ2-3, with D perhaps assigned TRBD1 or TRBD2 (5 bases each). The CDR3 runs to 14 residues. Between the trimmed V and J ends, which lost 5 bases and 4 bases, there was a span of 16 bases. The germline gives CDR1 SQVTM, CDR2 ANQGSEA. The chain's CDR3 is CSVRGEGRADTQYF. Written as DNA, the CDR3 is TGCAGCGTTCGGGGCGAGGGGCGCGCAGATACGCAGTATTTT.

This clonotype has at least ten counts. The chain is built from TRBV5-1 and TRBJ2-7; D is undetermined. V shed 2 bases and J shed 3 bases, with 3 bases lying between them. The CDR3 sequence is 11 residues long. CDR1 and CDR2 from the germline V gene are SGHRS and YFSETQ. CDR3 region: CASSFHYEQYF. The CDR3 DNA follows: TGCGCCAGCAGCTTCCACTACGAGCAGTACTTC.